The clone carrying this T cell receptor beta chain showed up many times. Its cognate antigen is unknown. This sample was taken from a study of T cell repertoires in cytomegalovirus infection. Study-level information: Recently identified HLA-C-restricted CMV epitopes were used, and well-studied HLA-B-restricted CMV epitopes were used as well. Public TCR beta signatures marked donors with CMV infection and the matching HLA.

Study-level results: HLA-C-restricted CMV clonotypes gave the most frequent clonotype in two of eight donors. The study identified carriers of CMV plus the relevant HLA from cumulative public TCR beta family frequency.

There are 15 residues in the CDR3. The germline V gene encodes CDR1 SGHTA and CDR2 FQGNSA. V trimming: 6 bases; J trimming: 1 base; junction bases outside the gene matches: 9. MiXCR was run by TCRdb on the reads, yielding one entry per CDR3 protein. The table lists over 250,000 distinct CDR3 sequences, 22% of them singletons. This sequence originates from a human donor in good health (CMV status not recorded). Some clones in this sample may be carry-over from other donors' samples. This material consisted of cultured PBMCs, taken from culture after CMV antigen stimulation. The chain has TRBV7-2 and TRBJ2-7, with 7 bases fitting TRBD2. The DNA of the CDR3 is TGTGCCAGCAGTCCCCGGGACTATCCTTCCTACGAGCAGTACGTC. It translates to CASSPRDYPSYEQYV.